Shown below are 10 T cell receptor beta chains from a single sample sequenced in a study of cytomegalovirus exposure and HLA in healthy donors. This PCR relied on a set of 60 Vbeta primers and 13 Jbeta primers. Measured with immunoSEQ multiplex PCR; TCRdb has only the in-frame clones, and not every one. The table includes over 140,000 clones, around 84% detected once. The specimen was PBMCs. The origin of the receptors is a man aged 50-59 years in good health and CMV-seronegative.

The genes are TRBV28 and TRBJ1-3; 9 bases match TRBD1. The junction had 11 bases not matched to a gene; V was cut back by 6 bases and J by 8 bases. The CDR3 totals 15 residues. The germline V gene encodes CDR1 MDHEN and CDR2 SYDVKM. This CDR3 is CASSLPTGGGHTIYF. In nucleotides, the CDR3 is TGTGCCAGCAGCTTACCAACAGGGGGCGGGCACACCATATATTTT.

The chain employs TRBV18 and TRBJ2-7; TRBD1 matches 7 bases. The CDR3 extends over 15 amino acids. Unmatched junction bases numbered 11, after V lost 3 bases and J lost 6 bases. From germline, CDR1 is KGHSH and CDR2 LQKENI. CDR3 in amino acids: CASSPNRDSNSEQYF. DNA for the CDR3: TGTGCCAGCTCACCCAACCGGGACAGTAATAGCGAGCAGTACTTC.

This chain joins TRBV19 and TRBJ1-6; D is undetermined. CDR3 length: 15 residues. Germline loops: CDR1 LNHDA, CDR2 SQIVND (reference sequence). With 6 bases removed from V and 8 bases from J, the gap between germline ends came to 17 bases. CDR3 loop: CASRSEEIGDSPLHF. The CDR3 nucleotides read TGTGCCAGTAGATCCGAGGAGATCGGAGATTCACCCCTCCACTTT.

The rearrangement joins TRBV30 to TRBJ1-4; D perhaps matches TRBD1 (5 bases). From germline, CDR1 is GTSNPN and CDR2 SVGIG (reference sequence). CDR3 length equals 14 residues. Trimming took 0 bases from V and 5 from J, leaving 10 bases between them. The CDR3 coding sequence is TGTGCCTGGAGTGTTTTGGACACAAATGAAAAACTGTTTTTT. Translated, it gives CAWSVLDTNEKLFF.

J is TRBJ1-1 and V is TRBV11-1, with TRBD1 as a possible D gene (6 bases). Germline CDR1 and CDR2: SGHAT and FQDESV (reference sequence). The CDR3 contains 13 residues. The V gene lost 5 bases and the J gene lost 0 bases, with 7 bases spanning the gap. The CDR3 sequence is CASSQGLNTEAFF. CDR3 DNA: TGTGCCAGCAGCCAGGGGTTGAACACTGAAGCTTTCTTT.

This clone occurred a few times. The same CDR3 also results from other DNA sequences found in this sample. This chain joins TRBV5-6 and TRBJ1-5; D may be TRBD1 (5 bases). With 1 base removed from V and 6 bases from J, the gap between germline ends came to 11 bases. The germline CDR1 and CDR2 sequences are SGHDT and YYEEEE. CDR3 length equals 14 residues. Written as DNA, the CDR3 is TGTGCCAGCAGCTTGCGCAGGGCGCGTCAGCCCCAGCATTTT. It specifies CASSLRRARQPQHF.

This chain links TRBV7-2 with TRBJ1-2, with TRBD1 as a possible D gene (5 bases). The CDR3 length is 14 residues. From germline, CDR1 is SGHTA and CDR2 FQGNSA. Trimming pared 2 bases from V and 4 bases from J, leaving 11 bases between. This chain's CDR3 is CASSLRGISYGYTF. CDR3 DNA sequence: TGTGCCAGCAGCTTAAGGGGAATTAGCTATGGCTACACCTTC.

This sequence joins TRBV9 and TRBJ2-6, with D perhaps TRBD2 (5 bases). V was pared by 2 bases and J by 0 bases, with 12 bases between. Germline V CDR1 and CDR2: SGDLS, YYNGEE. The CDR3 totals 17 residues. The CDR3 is CASSVPRANSGANVLTF. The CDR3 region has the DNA TGTGCCAGCAGCGTCCCGCGGGCCAACTCTGGGGCCAACGTCCTGACTTTC. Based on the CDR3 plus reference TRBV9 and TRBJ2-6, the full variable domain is DSGVTQTPKHLITATGQRVTLRCSPRSGDLSVYWYQQSLDQGLQFLIQYYNGEERAKGNILERFSAQQFPDLHSELNLSSLELGDSALYFCASSVPRANSGANVLTFGAGSRLTVL.

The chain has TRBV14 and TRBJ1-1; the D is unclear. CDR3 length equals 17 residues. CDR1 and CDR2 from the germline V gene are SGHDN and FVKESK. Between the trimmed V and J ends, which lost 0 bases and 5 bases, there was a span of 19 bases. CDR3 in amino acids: CASSQDMSDLTGTEAFF. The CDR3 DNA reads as TGTGCCAGCAGCCAAGATATGTCAGACCTTACGGGGACTGAAGCTTTCTTT.

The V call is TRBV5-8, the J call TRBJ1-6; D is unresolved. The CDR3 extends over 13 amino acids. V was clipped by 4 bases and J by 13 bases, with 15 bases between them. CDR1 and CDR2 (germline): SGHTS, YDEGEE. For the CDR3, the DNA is TGTGCCAGCAGCCCGCGACACGGGGAGCCCCTCCACTTT. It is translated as CASSPRHGEPLHF.